This TCR beta chain was recovered during a study of T cells after yellow fever vaccination. Trimming removed 6 bases at V and 6 bases at J, with 16 bases between. Germline lookup yields CDR1 SGHVS and CDR2 FNYEAQ. The CDR3 totals 14 residues. General study points: Peaking faster, on day 5 versus 15, the secondary response was nonetheless weaker. Researchers noted that a small share of clonotypes showed up in both CD4 and CD8 compartments. Post-booster repertoires again held most primary-vaccination clones (roughly 95% CD4, 80% to 90% CD8).

It was through 5'RACE template switching that TCR cDNA was made, with a universal primer site and UMIs added. Using its own MiXCR run on the 5' RACE reads, TCRdb lists one record per CDR3 protein. The data contain more than 450,000 distinct CDR3 sequences, around a fifth of them singletons. As to this clonotype: Antigen unknown.

The receptor's source is a man aged 18 to 29 who received the YFV17D yellow fever vaccine. The chain combines TRBV7-6 with TRBJ2-3; D gene uncertain. Sequencing used PBMCs, obtained 20 to 25 days after the first yellow fever vaccination. The CDR3 DNA reads TGTGCCAGCAGTCCCGTGGGAAAGTCCGATACGCAGTATTTT. Translating it yields CASSPVGKSDTQYF. The full variable domain, in which reference TRBV7-6 and TRBJ2-3 provide the parts outside the CDR3, is GAGVSQSPRYKVTKRGQDVALRCDPISGHVSLYWYRQALGQGPEFLTYFNYEAQQDKSGLPNDRFSAERPEGSISTLTIQRTEQRDSAMYRCASSPVGKSDTQYFGPGTRLTVL.